A single sample gave rise to the 15 T cell receptor beta chains below, sequenced in a study of post-analysis software for immune sequencing data. Study-wide results and limits: Five or six TRBV segments (TRBV5-6, TRBV5-1 and TRBV20-1 among them) occurred more frequently in patients than in controls.

The authors incorporated unique molecular identifiers into the TCR beta cDNA libraries. TCRdb fed the PCR reads into MiXCR, producing one record per CDR3 protein. Altogether about 430,000 distinct CDR3 sequences are present, roughly 38% being singletons, with the ten largest covering about 8%. These receptors lack a known antigen. Sequenced material: blood. The receptors come from a girl aged 2 to 10 with multiple sclerosis.

The chain carries TRBV10-2 and TRBJ2-7, with D perhaps TRBD2 (8 bases). The CDR3 is 13 amino acids. CDR1 WSHSY and CDR2 SAAADI come from the germline V gene. The ends were cut back, 8 bases at V and 4 bases at J, with 15 bases in the middle. The CDR3 DNA reads TGCGCCAGCGGTAGCGGGACAGAATACGAGCAGTACTTC. Protein: CASGSGTEYEQYF.

Only a few counts were recorded for this clonotype. The V and J genes are TRBV9 and TRBJ2-3, with D perhaps TRBD2 (6 bases). Per the germline V gene, CDR1 is SGDLS and CDR2 is YYNGEE. V was shortened by 5 bases and J by 0 bases, with 10 bases between the two germline ends. The CDR3 has 14 residues. CDR3 loop: CASRGSGSTDTQYF. The CDR3 DNA reads TGTGCCAGCAGAGGTAGCGGAAGCACAGATACGCAGTATTTT.

The sample holds a few counts of this clonotype. The V gene is TRBV5-1, the J gene TRBJ2-3; D remains ambiguous. Germline CDR1 and CDR2: SGHRS and YFSETQ. V shed 0 bases and J shed 2 bases, with 7 bases lying between them. The CDR3 consists of 14 residues. CDR3 nucleotide sequence: TGCGCCAGCAGCTTGGCTGAAGTCACAGATACGCAGTATTTT. Protein product: CASSLAEVTDTQYF.

This clonotype has just a few counts. This chain uses TRBV4-3 with TRBJ2-4; TRBD2 agrees at 10 bases. The CDR3 runs 17 residues. The junction had 13 bases not matched to a gene; V was cut back by 4 bases and J by 7 bases. Germline values: CDR1 LGHNA, CDR2 YSLEER. CDR3 DNA sequence: TGCGCCAGCAGCCGAGGTATAGTCAGCGGGAGGGCGAACATTCAGTACTTC. Translated: CASSRGIVSGRANIQYF.

The chain is built from TRBV20-1 and TRBJ1-6; D gene uncertain. With 4 bases removed from V and 6 bases from J, the gap between germline ends came to 7 bases. This CDR3 is 12 amino acids long. CDR1 is DFQATT, CDR2 SNEGSKA, per germline (reference sequence). The chain's CDR3 is CSATTLNSPLHF. The CDR3 DNA reads as TGCAGTGCTACCACCCTTAATTCACCCCTCCACTTT.

This clonotype was counted between two and nine times. The CDR3 sequence: CASSLQRGVVSQETQYF. The DNA for the CDR3 is TGTGCCAGCAGTTTGCAGCGGGGGGTTGTGAGTCAGGAGACCCAGTACTTC. V is TRBV12-3 or TRBV12-4 and J is TRBJ2-5; 9 positions agree with TRBD2. The V and J ends lost 3 bases and 5 bases, in that order; junction bases with no gene match: 13. The CDR3 sequence is 17 residues long.

This clonotype was seen a handful of times. The rearrangement links TRBV9 to TRBJ2-1; D unclear. The CDR3 runs to 15 residues. Deletions cut 0 bases from V and 0 bases from J, with 7 bases between. CDR1 is SGDLS and CDR2 is YYNGEE in the germline V gene. CDR3 loop: CASSVGVISYNEQFF. The CDR3 DNA reads TGTGCCAGCAGCGTAGGGGTGATCTCCTACAATGAGCAGTTCTTC.

The chain recombines TRBV20-1 with TRBJ1-2, with 10 bases that match TRBD1. There are 13 residues in the CDR3. CDR1 and CDR2 (germline): DFQATT, SNEGSKA (reference sequence). J gave up 6 bases and V 4 bases, and 5 bases lay outside the gene matches. The CDR3 loop is CSATSGTGDGYTF. CDR3 in DNA: TGCAGTGCTACCTCCGGGACAGGGGATGGCTACACCTTC.

This clonotype was counted a few times. V and J are TRBV10-3 and TRBJ1-5; possibly TRBD1 for D (6 bases). CDR1 is ENHRY and CDR2 is SYGVKD in the germline V gene. The V end lost 6 bases, the J end lost 0 bases, and 9 bases lay between the germline ends. The CDR3 has 14 amino acids. The CDR3 here is CAIRGQNSNQPQHF. The CDR3 bases are TGTGCCATCAGGGGACAAAATAGCAATCAGCCCCAGCATTTT.

The table lists this clonotype with a count of one. The V and J genes are TRBV28 and TRBJ1-2; TRBD1 matches 7 bases. The CDR3 spans 14 residues. In germline, CDR1 is MDHEN, CDR2 SYDVKM. The ends lost 4 bases at V and 6 bases at J; junction bases unmatched: 8. CDR3 in amino acids: CASSSPGTEDGYTF. DNA for the CDR3: TGTGCCAGCAGTTCCCCCGGGACAGAGGATGGCTACACCTTC.

The chain combines TRBV7-2 with TRBJ2-1; D unresolved. Germline CDR1 reads SGHTA; CDR2 reads FQGNSA. The CDR3 runs to 13 residues. The ends were cut back, 1 base at V and 10 bases at J, with 11 bases in the middle. CDR3 coding DNA: TGTGCCAGCAGCTTAGAATCGTCACAAGAGCAGTTCTTC. Its translation is CASSLESSQEQFF.

This clonotype occurred a few times. The V gene is TRBV27, the J gene TRBJ2-1, with 7 bases fitting TRBD2. Germline CDR1 MNHEY, CDR2 SMNVEV (reference sequence). The V and J ends lost 3 bases and 7 bases, in that order; junction bases with no gene match: 15. This CDR3 contains 17 residues. CDR3 protein: CASSFPQGAGVINEQFF. The CDR3 DNA follows: TGTGCCAGCAGTTTCCCCCAAGGTGCGGGAGTAATTAATGAGCAGTTCTTC.

CDR3 DNA: TGTGCCAGCAGCCCTCCCCTGGCTCATGGCTACACCTTC. This encodes CASSPPLAHGYTF. The chain recombines TRBV7-2 with TRBJ1-2; no clear D. The CDR3 sequence is 13 residues long. V gave up 5 bases and J gave up 6 bases, with 13 bases separating them. Germline V lookup: CDR1 SGHTA, CDR2 FQGNSA.

This clonotype was counted between two and nine times. The genes are TRBV6-1 and TRBJ2-7, with D tentatively TRBD2 (5 bases). V dropped 6 bases and J dropped 5 bases, with 17 bases sitting between them. The CDR3 has 14 residues. Germline V CDR1 and CDR2: MNHNS, SASEGT. CDR3 sequence: CASRTGILVNEQYF. CDR3 DNA sequence: TGTGCCAGCAGGACCGGGATACTAGTTAACGAGCAGTACTTC.

The V call is TRBV6-1, the J call TRBJ1-2; unclear D gene. Between the trimmed V and J ends, which lost 1 base and 0 bases, there was a span of 6 bases. CDR1 is MNHNS, CDR2 SASEGT, per germline. CDR3 length: 14 residues. The CDR3 loop reads CASSEVQSNYGYTF. The CDR3 bases are TGTGCCAGCAGTGAAGTACAGTCTAACTATGGCTACACCTTC.